A single sample gave rise to the 30 T cell receptor beta chains below, sequenced in a study of technical replicates of blood from several donors. Measured with immunoSEQ multiplex PCR; TCRdb has only the in-frame clones, and not every one. The repertoire has about 69,000 clones, roughly 88% of them found once; the top ten carry 4% to 5%. Sequencing used PBMCs. Source of these receptors: a human donor in good health. Some clones in this sample may be carry-over from other donors' samples.

The chain couples TRBV19 to TRBJ2-7; D gene ambiguous. Germline V lookup: CDR1 LNHDA, CDR2 SQIVND (reference sequence). Trimming stripped 1 base from V and 4 bases from J, with 11 bases between. This CDR3 has 14 residues. The CDR3 DNA reads as TGTGCCAGTAGTATAGCCCTAGGAGATTACGAGCAGTACTTC. This gives the protein CASSIALGDYEQYF.

The chain is built from TRBV19 and TRBJ1-1; 8 nucleotides align to TRBD1. The CDR3 extends over 16 amino acids. Germline loops: CDR1 LNHDA, CDR2 SQIVND (reference sequence). V dropped 2 bases and J dropped 1; count of bases not matched to a gene: 6. CDR3 nucleotides: TGTGCCAGTAGTATATCAGGGGGCGCAAGGAACACTGAAGCTTTCTTT. Translated: CASSISGGARNTEAFF.

This chain links TRBV6-6 with TRBJ2-7; 10 bases fit TRBD1. Trimming cost V 6 bases and J 6 bases; bases outside gene matches: 11. CDR3 size: 15 residues. Germline-derived CDR1 and CDR2 are MNHNY and SVGAGI (reference sequence). The DNA of the CDR3 is TGTGCCAGCAGCTTCCGGCCGGGACAGGGGATCGAGCAGTACTTC. Its translation is CASSFRPGQGIEQYF.

The chain uses TRBV25-1 and TRBJ1-2, with TRBD1 matching over 7 bases. Germline CDR1 is MGHDK and CDR2 is SYGVNS. J was trimmed by 4 bases and V by 2 bases; bases with no gene match: 4. CDR3 length: 14 residues. The CDR3 DNA is TGTGCCAGCAGTGAAGAGGGGGCGGTCTATGGCTACACCTTC. It yields the protein CASSEEGAVYGYTF.

The chain has TRBV10-3 and TRBJ1-2; perhaps TRBD1 as D (5 bases). V shed 5 bases and J shed 6 bases, with 10 bases lying between them. The germline V gene has CDR1 ENHRY and CDR2 SYGVKD. CDR3 size: 12 residues. CDR3 bases: TGTGCCATCAGTCCCCAGACAGATGGCTACACCTTC. It yields the protein CAISPQTDGYTF.

The chain uses TRBV5-1 and TRBJ2-3, with 10 bases that match TRBD2. Germline loops: CDR1 SGHRS, CDR2 YFSETQ. The CDR3 is made up of 15 amino acids. J gave up 4 bases and V 3 bases, and 5 bases lay outside the gene matches. The CDR3 loop reads CASSSLAGVADTQYF. Written as DNA, the CDR3 is TGCGCCAGCAGCTCGCTAGCGGGGGTGGCAGATACGCAGTATTTT.

The chain joins TRBV5-6 to TRBJ2-3; 11 bases map to TRBD2. The germline V gene encodes CDR1 SGHDT and CDR2 YYEEEE. The CDR3 loop spans 18 amino acids. V shed 7 bases, J shed 3 bases, and the junction held 16 bases outside the gene matches. Here the CDR3 reads CASSGRGTSGRVTDTQYF. The CDR3, as DNA: TGTGCCAGCTCCGGGAGGGGCACTAGCGGGAGAGTGACAGATACGCAGTATTTT.

This rearrangement joins TRBV5-1 to TRBJ2-3; TRBD2 aligns across 8 bases. The trim removed 0 bases at V and 2 bases at J, leaving 5 bases unmatched. The CDR3 loop spans 16 amino acids. CDR1 is SGHRS, CDR2 YFSETQ, per germline. The CDR3 sequence is CASSLDGGGFTDTQYF. CDR3 nucleotides: TGCGCCAGCAGCTTGGACGGCGGGGGGTTCACAGATACGCAGTATTTT.

The genes are TRBV30 and TRBJ1-6; D uncertain. This CDR3 region has 12 residues. V lost 5 bases to trimming and J lost 9 bases, with 11 bases between them. CDR1 is GTSNPN and CDR2 is SVGIG in the germline V gene (reference sequence). Here the CDR3 DNA reads TGTGCCTGGGGCCAGACGGGTTCACCCCTCCACTTT. Translating it yields CAWGQTGSPLHF.

This clone was seen just once. The chain employs TRBV7-2 and TRBJ2-1; D possibly corresponds to TRBD2 (6 bases). Trimming stripped 2 bases from V and 4 bases from J, with 12 bases between. The CDR3 has 15 residues. Germline V gene lookup returns CDR1 SGHTA and CDR2 FQGNSA. The DNA for the CDR3 is TGTGCCAGCAGCTTAACGGTGGGGGGATACAATGAGCAGTTCTTC. This gives the protein CASSLTVGGYNEQFF. Looking up the rest from reference TRBV7-2 and TRBJ2-1 gives the full variable domain: GAGVSQSPSNKVTEKGKDVELRCDPISGHTALYWYRQSLGQGLEFLIYFQGNSAPDKSGLPSDRFSAERTGGSVSTLTIQRTQQEDSAVYLCASSLTVGGYNEQFFGPGTRLTVL.

The chain combines TRBV29-1 with TRBJ2-7, with TRBD1 matching 8 bases. J gave up 7 bases and V 4 bases, and 6 bases lay outside the gene matches. There are 12 residues in the CDR3. The germline V gene has CDR1 SQVTM and CDR2 ANQGSEA. In nucleotides, the CDR3 is TGCAGCGTTGGACAGGGGCTGGGGGAGCAGTACTTC. Translating it yields CSVGQGLGEQYF.

As for this clone: A much larger clone lies one base from this, so it may be a read error. V is TRBV4-3 and J is TRBJ2-1, with TRBD2 matching 9 bases. CDR3 length: 15 residues. The V gene end was trimmed by 3 bases and the J gene end by 2 bases; junction bases not matched to a gene: 2. CDR1 and CDR2 (germline): LGHNA, YSLEER. The CDR3 DNA reads TGCGCCAGCAGCCAGGCTAGCGGGGCCTACAATGAGCAGTTCTTC. This sequence encodes CASSQASGAYNEQFF.

V and J are TRBV7-2 and TRBJ1-3; D ambiguous. The CDR3 sequence is 13 residues long. V was pared by 8 bases and J by 4 bases, with 12 bases between. CDR1 is SGHTA, CDR2 FQGNSA, per germline. The CDR3 region is CASHPGGGNTIYF. The CDR3 bases are TGTGCCAGCCACCCGGGTGGAGGAAACACCATATATTTT.

This chain uses TRBV7-3 with TRBJ2-7, with 11 bases aligning to TRBD1. The CDR3 has 14 residues. Germline values: CDR1 SGHTA, CDR2 FQGTGA. V trimming: 3 bases; J trimming: 3 bases; junction bases outside the gene matches: 1. The chain's CDR3 is CASSLGQGDYEQYF. The CDR3 DNA follows: TGTGCCAGCAGCTTGGGACAGGGGGACTACGAGCAGTACTTC.

This chain joins TRBV25-1 and TRBJ1-1; 8 bases match TRBD1. Trimming removed 7 bases from V and 3 bases from J; junction bases left unmatched: 7. The CDR3 sequence is 14 residues long. Germline CDR1 reads MGHDK; CDR2 reads SYGVNS. The CDR3 is CASKLTGVDTEAFF. In DNA, the CDR3 is TGTGCCAGCAAACTGACAGGGGTTGACACTGAAGCTTTCTTT.

The DNA for the CDR3 is TGCAGCGTTGAAGCAGGGTATAACACTGAAGCTTTCTTT. Translation: CSVEAGYNTEAFF. The V gene is TRBV29-1, the J gene TRBJ1-1; perhaps TRBD1 as D (5 bases). The CDR3 spans 13 residues. V was clipped by 1 base and J by 2 bases, with 8 bases between them. Germline values: CDR1 SQVTM, CDR2 ANQGSEA.

This clone turned up a few times. The chain couples TRBV13 to TRBJ2-1; 7 bases match TRBD1. The CDR3 has 14 residues. The V segment lost 1 base and the J segment 5 bases; nucleotides outside the gene matches: 2. The germline V gene has CDR1 PRHDT and CDR2 FYEKMQ (reference sequence). CDR3: CASSLEGTDNEQFF. CDR3 DNA sequence: TGTGCCAGCAGCTTAGAAGGGACAGACAATGAGCAGTTCTTC.

The chain couples TRBV7-7 to TRBJ2-3; TRBD2 agrees at 9 bases. Looked up from germline, CDR1 is SSHAT and CDR2 is FNYEAQ (reference sequence). With 5 bases clipped from V and 3 bases from J, the junction kept 12 bases outside the gene matches. The CDR3 runs to 17 residues. The CDR3 DNA is TGTGCCAGCAGCCAGAATGCGGCGGGAGGGCCGACAGATACGCAGTATTTT. Encoded protein: CASSQNAAGGPTDTQYF.

In its sample, this clone was seen once. The rearrangement joins TRBV7-3 to TRBJ2-1, with D tentatively TRBD2 (7 bases). Trimming cost V 4 bases and J 10 bases, with 17 bases left between them. CDR3 length equals 14 residues. In germline, CDR1 is SGHTA, CDR2 FQGTGA. CDR3 residues: CASSSMGGPWEQFF. CDR3 DNA: TGTGCCAGCAGCTCCATGGGGGGGCCGTGGGAGCAGTTCTTC.

This clone is a singleton in its sample. V is TRBV11-2 and J is TRBJ1-1; D not resolved. Germline V gene lookup returns CDR1 SGHAT and CDR2 FQNNGV. The CDR3 totals 17 residues. The V end was cut by 2 bases, the J end by 5 bases, with 21 bases between. The CDR3 reads CASSLRLSRVRRTEAFF. The CDR3 coding sequence is TGTGCCAGCAGCTTAAGATTATCGCGGGTTCGAAGGACTGAAGCTTTCTTT.

This clone occurred once. The J gene is TRBJ2-3, the V gene TRBV9, with TRBD2 matching 12 bases. V lost 0 bases, J lost 6 bases, and 2 bases stayed unmatched. The CDR3 extends over 15 amino acids. Per germline, CDR1 SGDLS and CDR2 YYNGEE. CDR3 protein: CASSVGTSGVDTQYF. In DNA, the CDR3 is TGTGCCAGCAGCGTAGGGACTAGCGGGGTGGATACGCAGTATTTT.

This chain joins TRBV5-6 and TRBJ1-2; 7 positions agree with TRBD1. Trimming removed 0 bases from V and 3 bases from J; junction bases left unmatched: 2. Germline assignment: CDR1 SGHDT and CDR2 YYEEEE. CDR3 length: 14 amino acids. CDR3 in amino acids: CASSLGDRHYGYTF. CDR3 in DNA: TGTGCCAGCAGCTTGGGGGACAGACACTATGGCTACACCTTC.

The chain joins TRBV5-6 to TRBJ1-4; no clear D gene. The V and J ends lost 0 bases and 0 bases respectively, with 9 bases between them. The CDR3 spans 16 residues. Germline lookup yields CDR1 SGHDT and CDR2 YYEEEE. In DNA, the CDR3 is TGTGCCAGCAGCTTGGCACAGCTTGCAACTAATGAAAAACTGTTTTTT. Protein: CASSLAQLATNEKLFF.

The chain links TRBV30 to TRBJ2-1, with a weak D call TRBD1 (7 bases). CDR1 is GTSNPN, CDR2 SVGIG, per germline (reference sequence). V lost 5 bases to trimming and J lost 8 bases, with 25 bases between them. The CDR3 is 16 amino acids. CDR3: CAWETGDSGVSDEQFF. The CDR3, as DNA: TGTGCCTGGGAAACAGGGGACTCCGGGGTGTCCGATGAGCAGTTCTTC.

The chain uses TRBV7-9 and TRBJ1-1; TRBD1 is a possible D gene (6 bases). The CDR3 runs to 14 residues. V was cut by 3 bases and J by 4 bases, with 12 bases left in between. Germline V gene data show CDR1 as SEHNR and CDR2 as FQNEAQ (reference sequence). The CDR3 loop is CASSLSRGSTEAFF. The DNA for the CDR3 is TGTGCCAGCAGCTTGTCCAGGGGAAGCACTGAAGCTTTCTTT. The complete variable domain, with remaining parts taken from reference TRBV7-9 and TRBJ1-1, reads DTGVSQNPRHKITKRGQNVTFRCDPISEHNRLYWYRQTLGQGPEFLTYFQNEAQLEKSRLLSDRFSAERPKGSFSTLEIQRTEQGDSAMYLCASSLSRGSTEAFFGQGTRLTVV.

The V and J genes are TRBV4-3 and TRBJ1-2; 8 bases line up with TRBD1. Per germline, CDR1 LGHNA and CDR2 YSLEER. The CDR3 totals 16 residues. V shed 0 bases and J 1 base; nucleotides not matched to a gene: 4. The CDR3: CASSQETGGNNYGYTF. The CDR3 nucleotides read TGCGCCAGCAGCCAAGAAACAGGGGGGAATAACTATGGCTACACCTTC.

This clone was observed at least ten times. V gene TRBV7-2 combines with J gene TRBJ2-7; D is possibly TRBD2 (6 bases). The V end lost 5 bases, the J end lost 6 bases, and 17 bases lay between the germline ends. CDR1 and CDR2 from the germline V gene are SGHTA and FQGNSA. This CDR3 has 14 amino acids. The CDR3 nucleotides are TGTGCCAGCAGCGAACGGGGGTTTCGGACCGAGCAGTACTTC. Its translation: CASSERGFRTEQYF.

CDR3 sequence (DNA): TGTGCCAGCGTTCAGCCACTAGCGGGGGACGGAGAGACCCAGTACTTC. Residues: CASVQPLAGDGETQYF. The rearrangement uses TRBV2 and TRBJ2-5, with TRBD2 matching over 11 bases. The V and J ends lost 8 bases and 4 bases, in that order; junction bases with no gene match: 12. Germline loops: CDR1 SNHLY, CDR2 FYNNEI. This CDR3 has 16 amino acids.

The V call is TRBV4-1, the J call TRBJ2-3; 9 bases are shared with TRBD2. The germline V gene encodes CDR1 MGHRA and CDR2 YSYEKL. The CDR3 consists of 16 residues. The J segment lost 7 bases and the V segment lost 0 bases, leaving 8 bases of the junction unmatched. The CDR3 bases are TGCGCCAGCAGCCAAGAGCGTAGCGGGGGTGGATATACGCAGTATTTT. Translated: CASSQERSGGGYTQYF.

V gene TRBV6-6 combines with J gene TRBJ2-3, with TRBD1 matching 12 bases. Germline V gene data show CDR1 as MNHNY and CDR2 as SVGAGI (reference sequence). The ends lost 5 bases at V and 6 bases at J; junction bases unmatched: 9. The CDR3 totals 16 residues. The CDR3 spells CASSPLWDRGRDTQYF. In nucleotides, the CDR3 is TGTGCCAGCAGTCCCCTTTGGGACAGGGGGCGGGATACGCAGTATTTT.